This entry describes one TCR beta chain. The antigen remains undetermined. Each donor was nominally healthy when sampled (though unrecorded immune exposures were likely). This specimen comes from a study of cytomegalovirus exposure and HLA in healthy donors. With 60 Vbeta and 13 Jbeta primers, the PCR was carried out. This table comes from immunoSEQ multiplex PCR, and its TCRdb copy is limited to in-frame clones, with some not included. The data hold some 90,000 clones, with 82% observed a single time. In germline, CDR1 is MDHEN, CDR2 SYDVKM. This CDR3 spans 15 amino acids. The junction had 4 bases not matched to a gene; V was cut back by 6 bases and J by 1 base. Regarding the study as a whole: HLA alleles were associated with around 17,000 TCR beta sequences in a later analysis at 0.05 false discovery rate. Analyses of presence and absence presupposed an approximately uniform sequencing depth across donors.

The clonotype was recovered from a man aged 45-60 years in good health and CMV-seronegative. The sequencing input was PBMCs. This chain links TRBV28 with TRBJ1-5; 9 nucleotides agree with TRBD1. CDR3 in DNA: TGTGCCAGCAGGAGAACAGGGGGCAGCAATCAGCCCCAGCATTTT. Its translation is CASRRTGGSNQPQHF.